A single T cell receptor (beta chain) is shown here with its context. The clone's antigen remains unknown. No base qualities exist here, and no much larger clone lies one base off it. The method was the immunoSEQ multiplex PCR assay. For the multiplex PCR, a mixture combining 60 forward primers for TCR Vbeta segments and 13 reverse primers for TCR Jbeta segments was used. The CDR3 region of rearranged TCR beta genes was amplified from genomic DNA by a multiplex PCR assay. On the Illumina HiSeq System, the amplified TCR beta libraries were sequenced as 87-base-pair reads. Processing in the source paper ran as follows. A later analysis tallied around 87 million unique TCR beta chains across the 650 to 750 repertoires, and around 10 million of those chains were shared by two or more donors. Raw reads were error-corrected and collapsed into unique sequences with a nearest-neighbor algorithm that merged closely related sequences to remove PCR and sequencing errors. To assign V, D and J gene segments, CDR3 sequences were aligned to IMGT reference sequences. For a sequence to be retained, at least a six-nucleotide match to both a V gene segment and a J gene segment was required. Rearrangements were called productive when the CDR3 lacked stop codons and stayed in frame with V and J; all others were non-productive. CDR3 was defined by IMGT convention, running from the second conserved V-encoded cysteine to the conserved J-encoded phenylalanine. The earlier analysis of fewer than 750 of the donors excluded sequences that lacked an unambiguous match to a single V gene segment. An earlier analysis of 500 to 700 of the donors classified V segments as functional when productive rearrangements were above 56.7% and as segregating when the standard deviation between donors was above 5%. A statistical classification framework was built to diagnose cytomegalovirus status from the catalog of TCR beta chain sequences. A later analysis assigned V and J genes by comparing TCR nucleotide sequences with IMGT/GENE-DB human TR gene sequences. In a later analysis, CDR3 sequences and most-parsimonious VDJ recombination scenarios were assigned using the TCRdist pipeline. In a later analysis, every TCR beta chain was defined by the combination of its CDR3 amino acid sequence and its V-gene family, and reads without a unique V-gene family were dropped. As a way to deal with suspected cross-contamination and a sequencing artifact, a later analysis dropped 640 or so nucleotide sequences that were highly shared and had low generation probability. In a later analysis, a clonal expansion index for each public chain was calculated from normalized within-repertoire ranks of inferred template counts. A later analysis computed generation probabilities with a VDJ recombination model fitted to out-of-frame rearrangements, and checked the results against IGoR. In a later analysis, hypergeometric tests were used to score TCR-TCR, TCR-HLA and TCR-CMV co-occurrence, with a repertoire-size bias correction applied to TCR pairs. False discovery rates were estimated in a later analysis by permuting HLA or CMV assignments 20 times. A later analysis grouped co-occurring TCRs with DBSCAN, adding TCRdist sequence similarity when clustering within HLA-allele-positive subsets. For co-occurrence clustering, repertoires with fewer than 30,000 or more than 120,000 public chains were excluded, along with roughly 5 repertoires with anomalous nucleotide sharing. TCRdb limited this immuneACCESS table to in-frame rearrangements with V and J called. A share of clones is missing; checked studies link under half to unresolved V genes, and the rest is unexplained. V and J calls and clone size are as listed in that table; D and trimming were resolved from the DNA. The sample table shows some 200,000 clones, and roughly 87% are seen once. Of the sample, around 1.5% is held by the ten largest clones.

The data derive from a study of cytomegalovirus exposure and HLA in healthy donors (dated by TCRdb to 2016 to 2017). In the study overall: An earlier analysis of roughly 570 of the donors reported approximately 260 Gb of sequence data and around 110 million unique TCR beta sequences obtained from roughly 180 million T cells. Besides the first cohort of around 700 subjects, a separate validation cohort made up of some 110 different subjects was used. The study profiled the T cell repertoires of about 640 subjects by immunosequencing and related them to cytomegalovirus serostatus. The study combined high-throughput TCR immunosequencing, statistical association of individual TCRs with disease status, and machine learning to predict cytomegalovirus infection status. Rather than using new phenotypic data, the later analysis identified candidate immune exposures from TCR beta sequences and from how often those sequences occurred across donors. Roughly five DR-DQ haplotypes were handled as single units for association and clustering because linkage in the cohort was strong. The genetic ancestry cluster associated with self-reported Caucasian donors included roughly four fifths of the roughly 390 genotyped donors. Typing coverage varied by locus: roughly 620-630 donors for A, B, C, DRB1 and DQB1; roughly 500 for DQA1; around 610 for DPA1; roughly 470 for DPB1. Roughly 290 gigabases of sequencing data and tens of millions of unique TCR sequences made up an early release that covered 640 HLA-typed donors. HLA typing covered class I and class II loci at four-digit resolution. To study patterns of TCR occurrence, a later analysis re-analyzed previously published TCR beta repertoires from 500 to 850 donors and added high-resolution HLA genotyping. All discovery cohort repertoires had been generated using a single sequencing platform. Among 300 to 500 genotyped donors of the cohort, an average of around 250,000 unique TCR beta nucleotide sequences was sequenced per donor, of which 15% to 20% were non-productive. A later genetic analysis took genome-wide SNP genotypes for about three fifths of the roughly 670 donors and used that subset as a discovery cohort. The study aimed to test whether cataloging public T cell receptors could reveal signatures of past pathogen exposure. In an earlier analysis of several hundred of the donors, high-throughput TCR beta sequencing was used to judge whether each TCR beta V gene segment behaved as functional or pseudogenic. Donor age, sex, ethnicity and CMV serostatus were collected together with the repertoire data. Study-wide findings and limitations: Correlated functional status among segregating V segments might be attributable to linkage disequilibrium, but an unknown experimental factor could not be ruled out. In an earlier analysis of around 600 of the donors, most TCR beta V segments appeared in productive rearrangements about 87% or about 30% of the time, broadly matching IMGT annotations. Some IMGT-functional V segments, including TRBV6-2 and TRBV6-3, could not be told apart with the 87-base-pair reads, so those segments were excluded. Because some donors lacked HLA typing at each locus, the association tests relied only on the typed subset. A group of highly shared sequence variants was considered likely to be a technical artifact of the sequencing pipeline. Because counts were too low, seventeen rarely observed V segments, including chromosome 9 orphons, were excluded from the earlier analysis of fewer than 650 of the donors. A later analysis associated around 16,000 TCR beta sequences with specific HLA alleles at a false discovery rate of 0.05. A further reported finding was that TCR beta sequences accurately predicted the HLA-A and HLA-B alleles for most subjects in the first cohort. The authors suggested that the approach could potentially be extended to other disease states and immunological phenotypes. An association between a missense DCLRE1C variant and V-gene and J-gene trimming of TCR beta chains was found in a later genetic analysis and replicated in an independent cohort. Compared with equally common non-associated chains, HLA-associated TCR beta chains in a later analysis were more clonally expanded and had lower generation probabilities. According to a later analysis, parvovirus B19, influenza, CMV and Epstein-Barr virus appeared linked to several top co-occurrence clusters. The classifier was reported to diagnose cytomegalovirus status with high specificity and sensitivity in both the original and validation cohorts. The only immune exposure information available for the cohort was CMV serostatus. In vitro tests confirmed that a few of the cytomegalovirus-associated TCR beta chains recognize cytomegalovirus antigens. In the study, 150 to 200 TCR beta chains were listed as associated with cytomegalovirus. While some public TCRs were present in many individuals, most TCR sequences turned up only very rarely across donors. A later analysis found that most CMV-associated TCR beta chains appeared HLA-restricted, with HLA associations seemingly driven largely by CMV exposure. According to a later analysis, TCR association rates differed among HLA loci, with DRB1 alleles showing the most associated TCRs and HLA-C alleles showing the fewest. Presence/absence analyses assumed roughly uniform sequencing depth across donors, an assumption that may not hold. Only TCR beta chains were sequenced in this cohort, and the absence of alpha or paired-chain data limited detectable features. According to a later genetic analysis, donors in an Asian-associated ancestry cluster had fewer N-insertions in productive TCRs than the roughly 660-donor mean. When HLA alleles, especially DR and DQ, strongly co-occurred, attributing TCR associations to individual alleles was difficult.

Deletion took 4 bases off V and 4 bases off J, with a span of 12 bases between the germline ends. Based on the germline V gene (reference sequence), the CDR1 and CDR2 sequences are SGHNT and YYREEE. Taken from cysteine to phenylalanine, the CDR3 has 15 residues. Left in the record is the CDR3 DNA by itself, 45 bases read in frame from the first base. In total, roughly 670 healthy bone marrow donors made up the cohort. Cohort members were all nominally healthy when sampled, although unrecorded immune exposures were likely present. The donor was CMV seronegative and was included in the group of under 450 seronegative cohort members. Each donor provided a peripheral blood sample, and peripheral blood mononuclear cells were used for TCR beta sequencing. The Qiagen DNeasy Blood Extraction Kit was used to extract genomic DNA from the blood cell samples.

Source material: PBMCs. Recombination linked TRBV5-4 to TRBJ2-6; TRBD1 is possibly the D segment (5 matching bases). The origin of this receptor is a man in his fifties in good health and CMV-seronegative. The bases read TGTGCCAGCAGCACCGTGGGGCCGGGGGCCAACGTCCTGACTTTC. This codes for CASSTVGPGANVLTF.